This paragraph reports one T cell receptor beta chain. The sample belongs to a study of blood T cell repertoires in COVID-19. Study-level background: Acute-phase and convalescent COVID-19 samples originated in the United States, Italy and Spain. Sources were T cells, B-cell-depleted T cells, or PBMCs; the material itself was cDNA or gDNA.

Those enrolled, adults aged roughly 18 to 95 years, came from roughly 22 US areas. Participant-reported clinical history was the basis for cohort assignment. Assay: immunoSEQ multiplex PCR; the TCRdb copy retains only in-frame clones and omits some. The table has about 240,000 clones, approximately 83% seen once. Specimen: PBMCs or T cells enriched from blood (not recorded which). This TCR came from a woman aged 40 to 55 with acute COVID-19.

CDR3 sequence (DNA): TGTGCCAGCAGCTGGGACAGAGCCGCCGGTGAGCAGTTCTTC. Translation gives CASSWDRAAGEQFF. The V and J genes are TRBV7-2 and TRBJ2-1, with TRBD1 matching 7 bases. The CDR3 covers 14 residues. The J segment lost 9 bases and the V segment lost 4 bases, leaving 9 bases of the junction unmatched. Germline CDR1 SGHTA, CDR2 FQGNSA.